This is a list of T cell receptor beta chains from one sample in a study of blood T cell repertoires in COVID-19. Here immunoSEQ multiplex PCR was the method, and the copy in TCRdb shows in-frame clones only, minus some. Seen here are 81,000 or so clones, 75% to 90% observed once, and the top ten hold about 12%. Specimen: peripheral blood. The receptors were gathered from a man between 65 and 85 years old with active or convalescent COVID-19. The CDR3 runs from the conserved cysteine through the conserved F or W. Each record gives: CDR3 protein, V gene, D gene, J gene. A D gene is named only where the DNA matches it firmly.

cdr3_aa: CASSEPRGQGQPQHF
v_call: TRBV10-1
d_call: TRBD1
j_call: TRBJ1-5

cdr3_aa: CASSLLGLFNQPQHF
v_call: TRBV7-8
d_call: -
j_call: TRBJ1-5

cdr3_aa: CAISQDPNTEAFF
v_call: TRBV10-3
d_call: -
j_call: TRBJ1-1

cdr3_aa: CASTGQGGAFF
v_call: TRBV6-5
d_call: TRBD1
j_call: TRBJ1-1

cdr3_aa: CASSPGTLGNTIYF
v_call: TRBV19
d_call: -
j_call: TRBJ1-3

cdr3_aa: CASSALQGVGYYGYTF
v_call: TRBV9
d_call: TRBD1
j_call: TRBJ1-2

cdr3_aa: CASSPPQGQSNTEAFF
v_call: TRBV18
d_call: TRBD1
j_call: TRBJ1-1

cdr3_aa: CASSSSGGGGKTQYF
v_call: TRBV7-2
d_call: TRBD2
j_call: TRBJ2-5

cdr3_aa: CASSQEIQPPRSADTQYF
v_call: TRBV3-1/TRBV3-2
d_call: -
j_call: TRBJ2-3

cdr3_aa: CASSQESGSTYEQYF
v_call: TRBV3-1/TRBV3-2
d_call: -
j_call: TRBJ2-7

cdr3_aa: CASSLAEQQIPYEQYF
v_call: TRBV5-5
d_call: -
j_call: TRBJ2-7

cdr3_aa: CASSIWSVNTEAFF
v_call: TRBV19
d_call: -
j_call: TRBJ1-1

cdr3_aa: CAWSRVGWDFTVDEQFF
v_call: TRBV30
d_call: -
j_call: TRBJ2-1

cdr3_aa: CASSQGRGSGANVLTF
v_call: TRBV4-3
d_call: -
j_call: TRBJ2-6

cdr3_aa: CASSYLSGTEAFF
v_call: TRBV6-5
d_call: -
j_call: TRBJ1-1

cdr3_aa: CASRDPGRGGNSYNSPLHF
v_call: TRBV2
d_call: -
j_call: TRBJ1-6

cdr3_aa: CASSLRGGPNLEQYF
v_call: TRBV7-2
d_call: -
j_call: TRBJ2-7

cdr3_aa: CSGQGGNEQFF
v_call: TRBV20-1
d_call: TRBD2
j_call: TRBJ2-1

cdr3_aa: CASSLAGDGYGYTF
v_call: TRBV5-1
d_call: -
j_call: TRBJ1-2

cdr3_aa: CASSPKGGTLNYGYTF
v_call: TRBV5-4
d_call: TRBD1
j_call: TRBJ1-2

cdr3_aa: CASSSGGWGEAFF
v_call: TRBV7-9
d_call: TRBD1
j_call: TRBJ1-1

cdr3_aa: CASSEERRAGANVLTF
v_call: TRBV25-1
d_call: -
j_call: TRBJ2-6

cdr3_aa: CASSLGLAGTETQYF
v_call: TRBV7-9
d_call: TRBD2
j_call: TRBJ2-5

cdr3_aa: CATSRGQTTNYGYTF
v_call: TRBV15
d_call: -
j_call: TRBJ1-2

cdr3_aa: CASSLDRDTQYF
v_call: TRBV7-9
d_call: TRBD1
j_call: TRBJ2-3

cdr3_aa: CASSLDRVTDEAFF
v_call: TRBV5-1
d_call: TRBD1
j_call: TRBJ1-1

cdr3_aa: CAWSSGTEAFF
v_call: TRBV30
d_call: -
j_call: TRBJ1-1

cdr3_aa: CASSEFSRGHLTFYGYTF
v_call: TRBV2
d_call: -
j_call: TRBJ1-2

cdr3_aa: CASSEWGGQEDTQYF
v_call: TRBV25-1
d_call: -
j_call: TRBJ2-3

cdr3_aa: CASSIETGGTEAFF
v_call: TRBV19
d_call: -
j_call: TRBJ1-1

cdr3_aa: CASSQNPLGETQYF
v_call: TRBV3-1/TRBV3-2
d_call: -
j_call: TRBJ2-5

cdr3_aa: CASSLVPPTSTNEKLFF
v_call: TRBV5-1
d_call: -
j_call: TRBJ1-4